This TCR beta chain came from a study of Tregs in tolerant kidney transplant recipients. Germline V gene sequence: CDR1 LNHDA, CDR2 SQIVND (reference sequence). Trimming cost V 5 bases and J 5 bases, with 13 bases left between them. CDR3 length equals 14 residues. For this clone: Its specificity is not known.

Study findings and constraints: Changing PCR primers prevented nucleotide comparison between some patients' samples. Tregs expanded with activated donor B cells seemed most donor-specific. Antigen-driven expansion was suggested because donor-specific Tregs expanded more than all Tregs in tolerant patients.

Mixed chimerism was transient after nonmyeloablative marrow transplants from related graft donors. Unstimulated Tregs (CD4+CD25+CD127-) and CD4+CD25- non-Tregs were sorted from PBMCs. The method was immunoSEQ multiplex PCR; TCRdb's version includes in-frame clones alone and lacks a portion of them. The sample holds around 64,000 clones, about 87% seen once. The sequence was obtained from a human patient who received a combined kidney and bone marrow transplant. A subset of T cells may come from the graft donor. This chain uses TRBV19 with TRBJ1-5; the D gene is possibly TRBD1 (6 bases). The input for sequencing was CD4+ T cells from blood (PBMCs), taken 6 months after the transplant. This CDR3 is CASSFDRLDQPQHF. CDR3 coding DNA: TGTGCCAGTAGTTTCGACAGGTTAGATCAGCCCCAGCATTTT.